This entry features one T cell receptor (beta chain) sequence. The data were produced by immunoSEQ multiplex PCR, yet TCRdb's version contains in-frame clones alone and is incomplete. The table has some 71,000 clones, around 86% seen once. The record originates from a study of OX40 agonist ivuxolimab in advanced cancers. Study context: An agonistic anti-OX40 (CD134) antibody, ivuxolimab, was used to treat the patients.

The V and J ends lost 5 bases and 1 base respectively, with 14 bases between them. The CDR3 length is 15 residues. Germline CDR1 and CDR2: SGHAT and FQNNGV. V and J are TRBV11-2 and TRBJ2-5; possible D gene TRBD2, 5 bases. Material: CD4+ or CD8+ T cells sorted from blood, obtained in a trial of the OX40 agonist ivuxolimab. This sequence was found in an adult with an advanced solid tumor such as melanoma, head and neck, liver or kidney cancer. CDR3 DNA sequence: TGTGCCAGCAGCCCGCATGGAGGCCTCCAAGAGACCCAGTACTTC. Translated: CASSPHGGLQETQYF.